The entry below describes one T cell receptor beta chain. Its specificity is not known. These data belong to a study of CD8 T cells in Susac syndrome. On the study more broadly: Sequenced Susac syndrome patients included more than five with active disease and fewer than ten who were in remission.

Germline CDR1 is LNHDA and CDR2 is SQIVND (reference sequence). The V and J ends lost 3 bases and 4 bases respectively, with 6 bases between them. The CDR3 is 12 residues long. The authors reverse transcribed about 0.5 to 1 ug RNA with random hexamers. TCRdb re-derived calls from the immunoSEQ multiplex PCR reads in MiXCR, one entry per CDR3 protein. This sample carries 80,000 to 95,000 distinct CDR3 sequences, about 93% of them seen once, and the ten largest clones take around 0.94%. Findings of the study overall: CD8+ clonal expansion in Susac was maximal in TEMRA cells and in active patients.

The sample was CD8+ T cells from PBMCs. The V and J genes are TRBV19 and TRBJ1-1, with D unresolved. The TCR originated in a human donor with Susac syndrome. CDR3: CASSMRGTEAFF. In DNA form, the CDR3 reads TGTGCCAGTAGTATGCGGGGCACTGAAGCTTTCTTT.